The present TCR beta chain was sequenced within a study of shared clonotypes between healthy human individuals. Data came from immunoSEQ multiplex PCR; TCRdb stores just in-frame clones and leaves some out. The table has approximately 510,000 clones, 79% seen once. Per the germline V gene, CDR1 is SGHRS and CDR2 is YFSETQ. This CDR3 comprises 15 residues. V trimming: 1 base; J trimming: 5 bases; junction bases outside the gene matches: 5. This rearrangement joins TRBV5-1 to TRBJ2-7, with TRBD2 matching over 11 bases. The TCR comes from a woman aged 40 to 50 in good health. Some clones in this sample may be carry-over from other donors' samples. Material: PBMCs. CDR3 sequence: CASSLTSGRYHEQYF. For the CDR3, the DNA is TGCGCCAGCAGCTTGACTAGCGGGAGATATCACGAGCAGTACTTC.